Shown below are 26 T cell receptor beta chains from a single sample sequenced in a study of T cell repertoires in cytomegalovirus infection. TCRdb itself ran the reads through MiXCR, one entry per CDR3 protein. The sample contains around 290,000 distinct CDR3 sequences, 25% of which appear only once. The source material was PBMCs. The receptor source for this set is a human donor in good health (CMV status not recorded). Some clones in this sample may be carry-over from other donors' samples.

This clonotype was detected ten times or more. The V and J genes are TRBV12-3 or TRBV12-4 and TRBJ2-2; 7 bases agree with TRBD1. V lost 4 bases, J lost 0 bases, and 5 bases stayed unmatched. CDR3 length: 16 residues. The chain's CDR3 is CASSSRQGANTGELFF. DNA for the CDR3: TGTGCCAGCAGTTCCAGACAGGGAGCGAACACCGGGGAGCTGTTTTTT.

J is TRBJ1-3 and V is TRBV5-1; possible D gene TRBD1, 5 bases. The CDR3 length is 13 residues. Between the trimmed V and J ends, which lost 4 bases and 3 bases, there was a span of 8 bases. The germline CDR1 and CDR2 sequences are SGHRS and YFSETQ. For the CDR3, the DNA is TGCGCCAGCAGCGACAGCTTTGGAAACACCATATATTTT. Its protein product is CASSDSFGNTIYF.

This clonotype was seen at least ten times. This sequence joins TRBV15 and TRBJ2-5; D uncertain. This CDR3 is built from 13 residues. Looked up from germline, CDR1 is LNHNV and CDR2 is YYDKDF (reference sequence). Trimming left V 0 bases short and J 2 bases short, with 4 bases between. The CDR3 here is CATSRDLQETQYF. The CDR3 region has the DNA TGTGCCACCAGCAGAGATTTACAAGAGACCCAGTACTTC.

V gene TRBV12-3 or TRBV12-4 combines with J gene TRBJ2-1; 7 bases map to TRBD1. There are 14 residues in the CDR3. Trimming took 8 bases from V and 7 from J; bases not matched to a gene: 11. The CDR3 loop reads CASGRHRGRNEQFF. CDR3 sequence (DNA): TGTGCCAGCGGGCGGCACAGGGGAAGGAATGAGCAGTTCTTC.

This clonotype came up a few times. V gene TRBV14 combines with J gene TRBJ1-1, with a possible D match to TRBD1 (5 bases). CDR3 length: 16 residues. Germline V gives CDR1 SGHDN, CDR2 FVKESK. Between the trimmed V and J ends, which lost 2 bases and 4 bases, there was a span of 17 bases. The DNA of the CDR3 is TGTGCCAGCAGCCAAAGGCGCGGGAGGGGAAGCACTGAAGCTTTCTTT. This gives the protein CASSQRRGRGSTEAFF.

The chain carries TRBV20-1 and TRBJ2-1; D perhaps matches TRBD2 (6 bases). V was trimmed by 3 bases and J by 6 bases, leaving 12 bases between them. The CDR3 sequence is 13 residues long. Germline CDR1 and CDR2: DFQATT and SNEGSKA (reference sequence). The CDR3 coding sequence is TGCAGTGCTAGGGGGGGTGTCTCCAATGAGCAGTTCTTC. Translated: CSARGGVSNEQFF.

This clonotype has a count of ten or more. J is TRBJ2-7 and V is TRBV7-9; a possible D gene is TRBD2 (5 bases). Looked up from germline, CDR1 is SEHNR and CDR2 is FQNEAQ (reference sequence). The CDR3 runs 13 residues. V was pared by 0 bases and J by 5 bases, with 8 bases between. The CDR3 DNA reads as TGTGCCAGCAGCTTAGCGGACGGGGACGAGCAGTACTTC. Its protein is CASSLADGDEQYF.

The chain couples TRBV19 to TRBJ1-1, with 9 positions matching TRBD1. The CDR3 is made up of 14 amino acids. Germline V gene data show CDR1 as LNHDA and CDR2 as SQIVND (reference sequence). With V trimmed by 4 bases and J by 3 bases, 3 bases remained unmatched. The CDR3 spells CASSRRQGDTEAFF. In nucleotides, the CDR3 is TGTGCCAGTAGTAGGCGACAGGGGGACACTGAAGCTTTCTTT.

The V gene is TRBV5-6, the J gene TRBJ2-5; 11 bases align to TRBD2. The CDR3 contains 15 residues. Germline V CDR1 and CDR2: SGHDT, YYEEEE. J lost 4 bases, V lost 4 bases, and 6 bases had no gene match. This CDR3 reads CASSPRLAGGETQYF. The DNA of the CDR3 is TGTGCCAGCAGCCCCCGCCTAGCGGGAGGAGAGACCCAGTACTTC.

The chain carries TRBV10-3 and TRBJ1-2; a weak D match, TRBD1 (6 bases). The CDR3 has 16 residues. V shed 1 base and J shed 0 bases, with 12 bases lying between them. Germline CDR1 and CDR2: ENHRY and SYGVKD. The DNA for the CDR3 is TGTGCCATCAGTGAGTGGACAGCTCACCCTAACTATGGCTACACCTTC. It translates to CAISEWTAHPNYGYTF.

The chain carries TRBV4-1 and TRBJ1-4; D uncertain. There are 15 residues in the CDR3. Germline V gene lookup returns CDR1 MGHRA and CDR2 YSYEKL. The germline V and J ends were trimmed by 1 base and 6 bases, with 12 bases remaining between them. The CDR3 bases are TGCGCCAGCAGCCAAGTGGGCCCCCCGGATGAAAAACTGTTTTTT. Translation: CASSQVGPPDEKLFF.

This clonotype was detected only a few times. The chain uses TRBV20-1 and TRBJ2-7; D perhaps matches TRBD2 (7 bases). The germline gives CDR1 DFQATT, CDR2 SNEGSKA (reference sequence). Trimming pared 3 bases from V and 5 bases from J, leaving 11 bases between. The CDR3 covers 12 residues. The CDR3 DNA is TGCAGTGCTAGTTCGGGGGGCAACGAGCAGTACTTC. Its protein product is CSASSGGNEQYF.

This clonotype has only a few counts. This chain connects TRBV28 to TRBJ2-1, with unresolved D. Germline CDR1 and CDR2: MDHEN and SYDVKM. The V gene lost 5 bases and the J gene lost 2 bases, with 16 bases spanning the gap. This CDR3 comprises 16 residues. CDR3 bases: TGTGCCAGCAGTCCTTTAATGGGTCCCCCCTACAATGAGCAGTTCTTC. Encoded protein: CASSPLMGPPYNEQFF.

A few counts support this clonotype. This chain links TRBV5-4 with TRBJ2-5; 13 nucleotides match TRBD2. This CDR3 has 15 residues. V lost 4 bases and J lost 7; bases outside the gene matches: 7. The germline gives CDR1 SGHNT, CDR2 YYREEE (reference sequence). CDR3 in DNA: TGTGCCAGCAGCCCAGGACTAGCGGGAGAGGGGACCCAGTACTTC. Translated, it gives CASSPGLAGEGTQYF.

There are a few counts of this clonotype. This chain connects TRBV11-2 to TRBJ2-6; the match to TRBD2 covers 10 bases. Trimming removed 7 bases from V and 2 bases from J; junction bases left unmatched: 14. The CDR3 spans 19 residues. CDR1 and CDR2 (germline): SGHAT, FQNNGV. In DNA form, the CDR3 reads TGTGCCAGCACCCCAGGACTAGCGGCTCTACCCCCTGGGGCCAACGTCCTGACTTTC. It codes for CASTPGLAALPPGANVLTF. Based on the CDR3 plus reference TRBV11-2 and TRBJ2-6, the full variable domain is EAGVAQSPRYKIIEKRQSVAFWCNPISGHATLYWYQQILGQGPKLLIQFQNNGVVDDSQLPKDRFSAERLKGVDSTLKIQPAKLEDSAVYLCASTPGLAALPPGANVLTFGAGSRLTVL.

A few counts support this clonotype. The V call is TRBV30, the J call TRBJ2-5; 12 bases line up with TRBD2. The germline gives CDR1 GTSNPN, CDR2 SVGIG (reference sequence). The V and J ends lost 4 bases and 4 bases, in that order; junction bases with no gene match: 1. The CDR3 loop spans 13 amino acids. The CDR3 bases are TGTGCCTGGATGACTAGCGGGGGAGAGACCCAGTACTTC. Translation gives CAWMTSGGETQYF.

This clonotype showed up just a few times. The chain couples TRBV2 to TRBJ2-2; a weak D match, TRBD2 (6 bases). The germline gives CDR1 SNHLY, CDR2 FYNNEI. The germline V and J ends were trimmed by 8 bases and 7 bases, with 8 bases remaining between them. The length of the CDR3 is 11 residues. CDR3 protein: CASGTRGELFF. As DNA, the CDR3 is TGTGCCAGCGGGACTCGCGGGGAGCTGTTTTTT. The whole variable domain, filled in from reference TRBV2 and TRBJ2-2, reads EPEVTQTPSHQVTQMGQEVILRCVPISNHLYFYWYRQILGQKVEFLVSFYNNEISEKSEIFDDQFSVERPDGSNFTLKIRSTKLEDSAMYFCASGTRGELFFGEGSRLTVL.

The V and J genes are TRBV5-1 and TRBJ1-6; D gene unclear. The CDR3 runs 13 residues. Germline values: CDR1 SGHRS, CDR2 YFSETQ. Between the trimmed V and J ends, which lost 2 bases and 6 bases, there was a span of 6 bases. CDR3: CASSFSGNSPLHF. The CDR3 bases are TGCGCCAGCAGCTTTAGCGGTAATTCACCCCTCCACTTT.

This clonotype was counted a few times. The CDR3 sequence: CASWRASGGSYNEQFF. The CDR3 DNA follows: TGTGCCAGCTGGAGGGCCAGCGGGGGCTCCTACAATGAGCAGTTCTTC. The chain carries TRBV6-2 or TRBV6-3 and TRBJ2-1; 8 bases agree with TRBD2. This CDR3 contains 16 residues. Germline CDR1 reads MNHEY; CDR2 reads SVGEGT. V shed 8 bases, J shed 0 bases, and the junction held 9 bases outside the gene matches.

Comments on this clonotype: Germline and junction disagree at one end, which may indicate a read error. This chain uses TRBV19 with TRBJ1-5, with TRBD1 as a possible D gene (6 bases). Germline V gene lookup returns CDR1 LNHDA and CDR2 SQIVND (reference sequence). This CDR3 has 17 residues. The CDR3 loop reads CASRGHEQGGVNKPQHF. The CDR3 region has the DNA TGTGCCAGTAGGGGTCATGAACAGGGCGGTGTCAATAAGCCCCAGCATTTT.

This chain connects TRBV6-5 to TRBJ2-6; 7 positions agree with TRBD1. With 5 bases clipped from V and 0 bases from J, the junction kept 7 bases outside the gene matches. The CDR3 is 17 residues long. Looked up from germline, CDR1 is MNHEY and CDR2 is SVGAGI. CDR3 protein: CASSPGTVSSGANVLTF. The DNA for the CDR3 is TGTGCCAGCAGTCCCGGGACAGTTAGCTCTGGGGCCAACGTCCTGACTTTC.

CDR3 sequence: CASRTTGYEQYF. The CDR3 nucleotides read TGTGCCAGCAGAACAACAGGGTACGAGCAGTACTTC. The chain couples TRBV6-2 or TRBV6-3 to TRBJ2-7; tentative D call: TRBD1 (6 bases). This CDR3 is built from 12 residues. Trimming removed 6 bases from V and 4 bases from J, with 10 bases in between. Germline values: CDR1 MNHEY, CDR2 SVGEGT.

This clonotype was seen repeatedly, ten times or more. This rearrangement joins TRBV20-1 to TRBJ1-1; D not certain. The V end lost 1 base, the J end lost 1 base, and 10 bases lay between the germline ends. This CDR3 comprises 14 residues. Germline V gene data show CDR1 as DFQATT and CDR2 as SNEGSKA (reference sequence). CDR3 loop: CSARVHHGNTEAFF. The DNA for the CDR3 is TGCAGTGCTAGAGTTCATCACGGGAACACTGAAGCTTTCTTT.

The chain links TRBV5-1 to TRBJ1-3; D might be TRBD1 (5 bases). Germline V gene sequence: CDR1 SGHRS, CDR2 YFSETQ. The CDR3 spans 14 residues. The germline V and J ends were trimmed by 4 bases and 4 bases, with 12 bases remaining between them. The CDR3: CASSDGASGNTIYF. For the CDR3, the DNA is TGCGCCAGCAGCGACGGGGCCTCCGGAAACACCATATATTTT.

This clonotype was seen at least ten times. The rearrangement links TRBV12-3 or TRBV12-4 to TRBJ2-7; the D is unclear. The CDR3 is made up of 13 amino acids. Trimming cost V 3 bases and J 0 bases, with 6 bases left between them. DNA of the CDR3: TGTGCCAGCAGTTTCGGACCCTCCTACGAGCAGTACTTC. It specifies CASSFGPSYEQYF.

This chain links TRBV28 with TRBJ2-7; the D gene is possibly TRBD2 (6 bases). V lost 2 bases to trimming and J lost 6 bases, with 14 bases between them. The CDR3 is made up of 14 amino acids. CDR1 MDHEN and CDR2 SYDVKM come from the germline V gene. As DNA, the CDR3 is TGTGCCAGCAGTTTAATCTCGGGGGTACGCGAGCAGTACTTC. Encoded protein: CASSLISGVREQYF.